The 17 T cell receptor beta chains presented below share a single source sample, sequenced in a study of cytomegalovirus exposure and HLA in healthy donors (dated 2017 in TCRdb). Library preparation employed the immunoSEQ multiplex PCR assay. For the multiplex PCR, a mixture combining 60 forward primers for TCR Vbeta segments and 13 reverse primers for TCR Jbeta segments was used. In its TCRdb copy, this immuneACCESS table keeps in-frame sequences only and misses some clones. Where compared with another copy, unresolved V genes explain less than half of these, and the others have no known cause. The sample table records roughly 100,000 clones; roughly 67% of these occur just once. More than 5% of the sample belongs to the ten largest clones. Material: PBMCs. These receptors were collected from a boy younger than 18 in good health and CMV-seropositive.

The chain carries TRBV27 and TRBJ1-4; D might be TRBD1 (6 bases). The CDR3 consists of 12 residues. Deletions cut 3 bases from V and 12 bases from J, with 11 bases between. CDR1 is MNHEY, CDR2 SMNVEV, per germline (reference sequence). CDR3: CASSFLGAELFF. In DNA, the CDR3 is TGTGCCAGCAGTTTCTTGGGGGCTGAACTGTTTTTT.

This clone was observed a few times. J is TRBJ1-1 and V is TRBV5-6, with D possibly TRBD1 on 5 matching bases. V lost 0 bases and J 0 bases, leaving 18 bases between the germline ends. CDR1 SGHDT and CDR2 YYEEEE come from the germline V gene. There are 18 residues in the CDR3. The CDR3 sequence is CASSLVRGSGHMNTEAFF. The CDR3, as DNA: TGTGCCAGCAGCTTGGTTAGAGGATCAGGACACATGAACACTGAAGCTTTCTTT.

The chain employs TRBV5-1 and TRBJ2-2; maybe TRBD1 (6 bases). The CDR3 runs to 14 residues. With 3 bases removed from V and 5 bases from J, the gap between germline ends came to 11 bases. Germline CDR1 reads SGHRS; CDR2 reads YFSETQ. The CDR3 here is CASSSDTGTGELFF. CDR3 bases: TGCGCCAGCAGCTCGGACACAGGGACCGGGGAGCTGTTTTTT.

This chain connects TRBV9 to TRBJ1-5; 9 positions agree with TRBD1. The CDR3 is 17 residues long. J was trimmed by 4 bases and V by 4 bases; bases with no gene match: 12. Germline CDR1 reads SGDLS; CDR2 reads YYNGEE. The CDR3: CASSPGTGFFENQPQHF. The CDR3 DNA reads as TGTGCCAGCAGCCCGGGGACAGGGTTCTTTGAGAATCAGCCCCAGCATTTT.

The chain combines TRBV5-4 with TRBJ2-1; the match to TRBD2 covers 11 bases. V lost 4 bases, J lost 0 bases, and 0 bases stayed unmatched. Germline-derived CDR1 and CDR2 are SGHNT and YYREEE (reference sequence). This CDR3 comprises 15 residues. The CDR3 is CASSTSGSSYNEQFF. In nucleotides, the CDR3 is TGTGCCAGCAGCACTAGCGGGAGCTCCTACAATGAGCAGTTCTTC.

CDR3 region: CAISGQILSYEQYF. The CDR3 DNA follows: TGTGCCATCAGTGGACAAATTCTCTCCTACGAGCAGTACTTC. This chain links TRBV10-3 with TRBJ2-7; no clear D. Germline lookup yields CDR1 ENHRY and CDR2 SYGVKD. With 4 bases removed from V and 0 bases from J, the gap between germline ends came to 10 bases. This CDR3 comprises 14 residues.

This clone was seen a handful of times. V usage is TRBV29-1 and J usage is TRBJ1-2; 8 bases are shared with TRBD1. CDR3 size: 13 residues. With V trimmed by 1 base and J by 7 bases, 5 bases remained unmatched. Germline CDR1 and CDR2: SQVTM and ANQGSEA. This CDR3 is CSVEGTGIGGYTF. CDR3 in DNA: TGCAGCGTTGAAGGGACAGGGATTGGTGGCTACACCTTC. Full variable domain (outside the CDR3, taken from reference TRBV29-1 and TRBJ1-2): SAVISQKPSRDICQRGTSLTIQCQVDSQVTMMFWYRQQPGQSLTLIATANQGSEATYESGFVIDKFPISRPNLTFSTLTVSNMSPEDSSIYLCSVEGTGIGGYTFGSGTRLTVV.

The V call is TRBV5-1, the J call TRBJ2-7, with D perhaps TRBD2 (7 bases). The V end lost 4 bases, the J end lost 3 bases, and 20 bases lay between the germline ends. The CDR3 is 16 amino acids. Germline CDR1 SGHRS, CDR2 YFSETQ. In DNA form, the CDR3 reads TGCGCCAGCAGCGGGGGCGGGGGCGGGGGCTACTACGAGCAGTACTTC. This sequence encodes CASSGGGGGGYYEQYF.

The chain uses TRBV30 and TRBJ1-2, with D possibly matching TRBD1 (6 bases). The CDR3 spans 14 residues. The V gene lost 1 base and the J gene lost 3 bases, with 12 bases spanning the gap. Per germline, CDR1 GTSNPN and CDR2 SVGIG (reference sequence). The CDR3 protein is CAWSAPTGDYGYTF. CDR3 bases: TGTGCCTGGAGTGCCCCGACAGGAGACTATGGCTACACCTTC.

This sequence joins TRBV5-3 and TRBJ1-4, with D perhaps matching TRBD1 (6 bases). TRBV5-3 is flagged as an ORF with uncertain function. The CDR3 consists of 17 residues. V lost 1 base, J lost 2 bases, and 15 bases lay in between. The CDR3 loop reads CARSLPRGIWTNEKLFF. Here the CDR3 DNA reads TGTGCCAGAAGCTTGCCCAGGGGAATTTGGACTAATGAAAAACTGTTTTTT.

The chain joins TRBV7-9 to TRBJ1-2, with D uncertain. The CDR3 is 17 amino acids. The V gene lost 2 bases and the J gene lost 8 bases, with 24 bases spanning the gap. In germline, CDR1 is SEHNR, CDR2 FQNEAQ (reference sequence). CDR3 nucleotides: TGTGCCAGCAGCTTATCCCTCCGAGAAAGTAGGAGTGGGGGCTACACCTTC. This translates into CASSLSLRESRSGGYTF.

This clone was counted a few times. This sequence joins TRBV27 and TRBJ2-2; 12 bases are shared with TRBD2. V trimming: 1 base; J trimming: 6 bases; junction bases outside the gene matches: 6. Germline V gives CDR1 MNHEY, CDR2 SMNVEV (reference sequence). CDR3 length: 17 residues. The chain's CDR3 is CASSLYFGTSGPGELFF. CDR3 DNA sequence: TGTGCCAGCAGTTTATACTTCGGGACTAGCGGGCCCGGGGAGCTGTTTTTT.

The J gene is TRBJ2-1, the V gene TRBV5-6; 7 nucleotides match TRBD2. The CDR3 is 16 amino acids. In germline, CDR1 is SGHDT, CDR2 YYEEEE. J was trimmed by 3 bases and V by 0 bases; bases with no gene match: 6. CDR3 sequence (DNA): TGTGCCAGCAGCTTGGTCGCTAGCGGTTACTACAATGAGCAGTTCTTC. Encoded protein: CASSLVASGYYNEQFF.

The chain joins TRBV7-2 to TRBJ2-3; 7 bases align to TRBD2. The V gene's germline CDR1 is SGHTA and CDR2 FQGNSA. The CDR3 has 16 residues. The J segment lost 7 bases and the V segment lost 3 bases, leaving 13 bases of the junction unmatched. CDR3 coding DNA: TGTGCCAGCAGCTTGGGAGCGGGACCTCTACCCAATACGCAGTATTTT. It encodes CASSLGAGPLPNTQYF.

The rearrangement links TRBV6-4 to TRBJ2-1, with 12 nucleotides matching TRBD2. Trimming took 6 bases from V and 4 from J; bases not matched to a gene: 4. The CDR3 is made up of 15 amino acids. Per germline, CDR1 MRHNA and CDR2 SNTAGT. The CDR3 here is CASSDTSGGYNEQFF. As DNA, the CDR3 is TGTGCCAGCAGCGATACTAGCGGGGGGTACAATGAGCAGTTCTTC.

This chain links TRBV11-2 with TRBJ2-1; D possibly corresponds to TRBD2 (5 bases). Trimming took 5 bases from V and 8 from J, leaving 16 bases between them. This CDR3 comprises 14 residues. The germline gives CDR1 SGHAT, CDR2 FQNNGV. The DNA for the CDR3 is TGTGCCAGCAGCGCTGCGCAGGACTGGGATGAGCAGTTCTTC. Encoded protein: CASSAAQDWDEQFF.

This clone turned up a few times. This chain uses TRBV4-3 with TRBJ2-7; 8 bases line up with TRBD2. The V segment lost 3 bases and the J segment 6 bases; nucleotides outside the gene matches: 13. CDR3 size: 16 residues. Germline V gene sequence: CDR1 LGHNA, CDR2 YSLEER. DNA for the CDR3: TGCGCCAGCAGCCAGCCGCGGACTAGCCTTTCGAGCGAGCAGTACTTC. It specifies CASSQPRTSLSSEQYF.